The rows below give T cell receptor beta chains drawn from one sample of a study of radiotherapy plus CTLA-4 blockade in lung cancer. The repertoire was sequenced with immunoSEQ multiplex PCR; TCRdb's copy has only in-frame clones and lacks some. Among about 98,000 clones listed, around 86% were seen once. The sequencing here drew on peripheral blood, taken from a patient treated with radiotherapy plus ipilimumab. The source of these receptors is a human donor with non-small cell lung cancer who had a partial response to radiotherapy plus ipilimumab. Each CDR3 is given with its conserved first and last residue. A D gene is named only where the DNA matches it firmly. Size is omitted from some rows. Given values are once, few, many or a class for expanded clones.

clone_size j_call d_call v_call cdr3_nt cdr3_aa
. TRBJ2-2 . TRBV27 TGTGCCAGCAGTTTTGGGGGGTCGAACACCGGGGAGCTGTTTTTT CASSFGGSNTGELFF
. TRBJ1-1 TRBD1 TRBV18 TGTGCCAGCACGCCCTTCTCCGGGACAGGGGGCGGAAGCACTGAAGCTTTCTTT CASTPFSGTGGGSTEAFF
. TRBJ1-4 . TRBV30 TGTGCCTGGAGTGTACTAGGACGGGGAAATGAAAAACTGTTTTTT CAWSVLGRGNEKLFF
. TRBJ2-7 . TRBV7-2 TGTGCCAGCAGCGAAGGAGCGGGTAGCTCCTACGAGCAGTACTTC CASSEGAGSSYEQYF
medium-sized TRBJ1-2 TRBD1 TRBV9 TGTGCCAGCAGCCCGCGGGTGGGACAGGGGGCCGTGGGCTACACCTTC CASSPRVGQGAVGYTF
. TRBJ2-1 TRBD2 TRBV11-2 TGTGCCAGCAGCTTGGCTAGCGGGAACAATGAGCAGTTCTTC CASSLASGNNEQFF
. TRBJ2-3 TRBD2 TRBV19 TGTGCCAGTAGTATAGTTCGGACTAGCGGGACCCATAGCACAGATACGCAGTATTTT CASSIVRTSGTHSTDTQYF
. TRBJ2-1 . TRBV11-3 TGTGCCAGCAGCTCCTATAGCGGTCTCTACAATGAGCAGTTCTTC CASSSYSGLYNEQFF
. TRBJ2-2 TRBD1 TRBV19 TGTGCCAGTAGGCGACAGGGGGCCACCACCGGGGAGCTGTTTTTT CASRRQGATTGELFF
once TRBJ2-7 . TRBV19 TGTGCCAGTAGTATTCGGGGGAGCGGGTACGAGCAGTACTTC CASSIRGSGYEQYF
. TRBJ1-1 TRBD1 TRBV6-5 TGTGCCAGCAGCCTGCTACAGGGGGCGCATACTGAAGCTTTCTTT CASSLLQGAHTEAFF
. TRBJ1-1 . TRBV29-1 TGCAGCGTCCGGGTCCGAGGGAACACTGAAGCTTTCTTT CSVRVRGNTEAFF
. TRBJ1-2 TRBD1 TRBV7-9 TGTGCCAGCAGCGATGGGACAGGGGGTAACTATGGCTACACCTTC CASSDGTGGNYGYTF